This T cell receptor beta chain was observed in a study of shared clonotypes between healthy human individuals (dated by TCRdb to 2020 to 2021). Study-wide context: The cohort comprised a couple of women and a few men aged 18 to 49 years. For each donor, three plates each were used for CD4 naive and CD4 memory, two plates were used for CD8 naive, and one plate was used for CD8 memory. Blood TCR repertoires of roughly five healthy adults were deeply sequenced to estimate repertoire size and the extent of clonotype sharing between individuals. To increase sequencing depth and limit assay-specific biases, TCR repertoire library preparation and sequencing were carried out by different laboratories using diverse techniques. Between about 0.9 and 10 billion PBMCs per donor were obtained by leukapheresis. The study at large found these results: Based on pairwise subsampling, the degree of clonotype sharing among donors was expected to be affected by sequencing depth. Clonotypes shared by all four sorted-subset donors showed higher generation probabilities than non-shared clonotypes. Only blood was sampled, and tissue TCR repertoires likely differ from those in blood. The small number of donors limited the genetic and exposure-history diversity represented. Sharing across four donors was observed for around 5% of naive CD4, 3% to 4% of naive CD8, around 2.5% of memory CD4, and around 0.4% of memory CD8 clonotypes. Naive subsets generally had larger estimated clonotype richness than memory subsets. Rarefaction of sorted-subset datasets indicated incomplete sequencing despite the large sequencing depth.

The donors were healthy, HIV-negative adults who had no recently reported acute infections or vaccinations. Only Caucasian adults living in Nashville, Tennessee, USA were represented among the donors. CD4+ T cells were enriched by magnetic negative selection; naive cells were then positively selected on CD45RA, and the negative fraction formed the memory subset. After blood collection by leukapheresis, PBMCs were isolated using Ficoll-Histopaque density gradient centrifugation and then cryopreserved in the vapor phase of liquid nitrogen. Purity and quantity of every magnetically sorted T cell population were checked by analytical flow cytometry. From each sorted fraction, genomic DNA was isolated and quantified by UV absorbance on a Nanodrop 2000c. Using the deep immunoSEQ assay, multiplex PCR amplified TCR CDR3 regions from genomic DNA. Extracted genomic DNA from each cell subset was distributed evenly across all wells of several immunoSEQ 96-well plates, and each plate was treated as a replicate. For sorted subsets, roughly 200 ng of genomic DNA, equivalent to about 30,000 T cell genomes, went into each replicate PCR. Purified libraries were measured with a Qubit 3.0 fluorometer, size-checked on a Bioanalyzer 2100, and measured again with the KAPA Library Quantification kit. Every immunoSEQ 96-well plate was sequenced on a separate single-read 150-cycle Illumina NextSeq 550 flow cell. In the source study's methods: Because the immunoSEQ output held only junctional sequences and lacked quality scores, the filtering could not match the filtering applied to full-length reads. To assign V/J genes and CDR3, sequences were annotated using PyIR, a Python wrapper for IgBLAST v1.9, with IMGT germline references. Reads were removed for weak V/J assignments (E-value above 1e-6), missing CDR3, stop codons, out-of-frame junctions, or ambiguous translated residues. A V3J clonotype was defined by an identical inferred V gene, J gene, and CDR3 amino acid sequence. To compute the percentage overlap between repertoires, the number of shared unique clonotypes was divided by the size of the smaller repertoire. Three approaches were used to assess repertoire richness: RTK rarefaction, the Chao1 estimator, and Recon v2.1 estimates of unobserved clonotypes. Generation probabilities were computed with OLGA for all TCRbeta clonotypes obtained by the gDNA method from several donors. TCRdb limited this immuneACCESS table to in-frame rearrangements with V and J called. A share of clones is missing; checked studies link under half to unresolved V genes, and the rest is unexplained. D and trimming were read from the DNA, whereas the V and J calls and clone size are those reported in that table. Recorded for this sample are about 2.4 million clones; just over 90% of them occurred a single time. The leading ten clones occupy 0.14% of the sample.

As to this clone: Its antigen is currently not known. Base quality data are lacking; no much larger clone is found one base away.

Via the germline V gene, CDR1 is MDHEN and CDR2 SYDVKM. V lost 4 bases and J lost 4 bases; the stretch between them is 11 bases long. The CDR3 runs 14 amino acids, cysteine and phenylalanine included. The DNA shown is the 42-base CDR3, in frame from base 1. The TCR originated in a man between 18 and 29 years old in good health. This chain is built from TRBV28 and TRBJ1-5; the D gene identity is not certain. The sample consisted of naive CD4+ T cells sorted from blood. What the cell subset or site label conveys for this sample: CD45RA+ positively selected. CDR3 protein: CASSSRRVNQPQHF. In nucleotides, the sequence is TGTGCCAGCAGTTCGAGAAGGGTTAATCAGCCCCAGCATTTT. Where the CDR3 stops, the reference TRBV28 and TRBJ1-5 genes take over; the full variable domain is DVKVTQSSRYLVKRTGEKVFLECVQDMDHENMFWYRQDPGLGLRLIYFSYDVKMKEKGDIPEGYSVSREKKERFSLILESASTNQTSMYLCASSSRRVNQPQHFGDGTRLSIL.